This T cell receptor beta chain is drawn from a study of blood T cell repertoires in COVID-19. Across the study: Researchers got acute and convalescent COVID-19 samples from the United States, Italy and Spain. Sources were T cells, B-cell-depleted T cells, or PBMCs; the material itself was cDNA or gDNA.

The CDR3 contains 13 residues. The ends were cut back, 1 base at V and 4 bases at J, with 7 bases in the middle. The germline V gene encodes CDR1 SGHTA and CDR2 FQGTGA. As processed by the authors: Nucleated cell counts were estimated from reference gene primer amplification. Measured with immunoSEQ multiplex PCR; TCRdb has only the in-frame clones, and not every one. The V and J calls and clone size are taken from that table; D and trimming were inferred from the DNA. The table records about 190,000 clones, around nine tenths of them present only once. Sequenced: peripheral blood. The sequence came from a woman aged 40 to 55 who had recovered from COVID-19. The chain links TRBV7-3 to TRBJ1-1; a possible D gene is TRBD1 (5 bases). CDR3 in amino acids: CASSLRRGTEAFF. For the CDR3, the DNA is TGTGCCAGCAGCTTAAGGAGGGGCACTGAAGCTTTCTTT.